This T cell receptor beta chain came from a study of blood T cell repertoires in COVID-19. Turning to the study itself: The United States, Italy and Spain were the sources of the acute and convalescent COVID-19 samples. T cells, B-cell-depleted T cells, or PBMCs provided the cDNA or gDNA that served as material.

Source study methods: Amplification from reference gene primers served as the basis for estimated nucleated cell counts. The protocol was immunoSEQ multiplex PCR, while the TCRdb copy is restricted to in-frame clones and leaves out a portion. V and J calls and clone size follow that table, whereas D and trimming were derived from the DNA. Of hundreds of thousands of clones in the sample, roughly 85% were seen once. Per germline, CDR1 KGHSH and CDR2 LQKENI. V was trimmed by 3 bases and J by 2 bases, leaving 7 bases between them. This CDR3 region has 13 residues. The chain is built from TRBV18 and TRBJ1-2, with no clear D. The receptor was derived from a human donor in a cohort sampled during active COVID-19. The sequencing sample was made of peripheral blood. The CDR3 region has the DNA TGTGCCAGCTCACCTGAACTCAACTATGGCTACACCTTC. Translation: CASSPELNYGYTF.